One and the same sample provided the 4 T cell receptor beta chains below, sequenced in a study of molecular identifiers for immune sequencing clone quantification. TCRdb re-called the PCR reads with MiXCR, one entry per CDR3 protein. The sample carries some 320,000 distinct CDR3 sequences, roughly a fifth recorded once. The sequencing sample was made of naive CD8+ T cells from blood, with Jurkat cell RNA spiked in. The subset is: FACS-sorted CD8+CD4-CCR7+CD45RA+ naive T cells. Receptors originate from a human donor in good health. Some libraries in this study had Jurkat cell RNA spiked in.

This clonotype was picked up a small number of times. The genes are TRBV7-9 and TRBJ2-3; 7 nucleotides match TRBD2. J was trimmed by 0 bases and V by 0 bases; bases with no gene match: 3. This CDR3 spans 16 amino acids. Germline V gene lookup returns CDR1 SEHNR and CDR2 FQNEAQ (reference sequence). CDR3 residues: CASSLAAGPSTDTQYF. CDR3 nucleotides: TGTGCCAGCAGCTTAGCAGCGGGGCCTAGCACAGATACGCAGTATTTT. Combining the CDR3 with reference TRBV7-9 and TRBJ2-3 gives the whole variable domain DTGVSQNPRHKITKRGQNVTFRCDPISEHNRLYWYRQTLGQGPEFLTYFQNEAQLEKSRLLSDRFSAERPKGSFSTLEIQRTEQGDSAMYLCASSLAAGPSTDTQYFGPGTRLTVL.

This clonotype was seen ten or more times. This CDR3 reads CASSERVSTDTQYF. In DNA form, the CDR3 reads TGTGCCAGCAGTGAGCGGGTTAGCACAGATACGCAGTATTTT. The gene calls are TRBV6-2 or TRBV6-3 and TRBJ2-3; TRBD2 is a possible D gene (6 bases). Germline V gene data show CDR1 as MNHEY and CDR2 as SVGEGT. V gave up 5 bases and J gave up 0 bases, with 9 bases separating them. This CDR3 contains 14 residues.

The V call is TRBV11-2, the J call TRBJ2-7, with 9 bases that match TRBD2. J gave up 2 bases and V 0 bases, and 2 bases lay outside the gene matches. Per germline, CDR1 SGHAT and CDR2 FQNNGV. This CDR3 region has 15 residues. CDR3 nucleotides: TGTGCCAGCAGCTTAGAAGCGGGGGGTGCCTACGAGCAGTACTTC. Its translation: CASSLEAGGAYEQYF.

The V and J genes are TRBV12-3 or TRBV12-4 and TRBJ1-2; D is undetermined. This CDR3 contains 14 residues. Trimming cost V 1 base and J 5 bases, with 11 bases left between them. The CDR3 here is CASSLVLTEYGYTF. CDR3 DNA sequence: TGTGCCAGCAGTTTAGTCTTAACGGAGTATGGCTACACCTTC.